The 17 T cell receptor beta chains reported below all come from one sample, sequenced in a study of T-cell reconstitution after alpha-beta-depleted transplantation in children. Unique molecular identifiers were incorporated during preparation of the TCRbeta library. Via MiXCR, TCRdb re-called the PCR reads, giving one row per CDR3 protein. Here the sample spans roughly 76,000 distinct CDR3 sequences, 11% being singletons. Sequenced here: PBMCs, sampled before TCRalphabeta/CD19-depleted stem cell transplant. Receptor source: a boy aged 5-17 years with acute myeloid leukemia, due to receive a stem cell transplant.

This clonotype was recorded at least ten times. The CDR3 loop reads CASSDGGKGVSGNTIYF. The CDR3 DNA sequence: TGTGCCAGCAGTGATGGCGGAAAAGGCGTCTCTGGAAACACCATATATTTT. The V call is TRBV25-1, the J call TRBJ1-3; D not resolved. V dropped 3 bases and J dropped 0 bases, with 15 bases sitting between them. The CDR3 extends over 17 amino acids. Per germline, CDR1 MGHDK and CDR2 SYGVNS.

The rearrangement links TRBV7-9 to TRBJ2-3; D may be TRBD2 (6 bases). The CDR3 sequence is 13 residues long. Germline values: CDR1 SEHNR, CDR2 FQNEAQ (reference sequence). Between the trimmed V and J ends, which lost 8 bases and 5 bases, there was a span of 14 bases. CDR3 sequence reads: CASRIGTVDTQYF. In DNA form, the CDR3 reads TGTGCCAGCCGAATCGGGACTGTAGATACGCAGTATTTT.

This clonotype came up many times. The chain is built from TRBV20-1 and TRBJ2-1; 10 nucleotides agree with TRBD2. This CDR3 contains 12 residues. CDR1 is DFQATT and CDR2 is SNEGSKA in the germline V gene (reference sequence). This CDR3 is CSHASGRGEQFF. The CDR3 region has the DNA TGCAGCCATGCCAGCGGGAGGGGTGAGCAGTTCTTC.

The chain recombines TRBV19 with TRBJ2-1; TRBD2 matches 7 bases. The CDR3 consists of 16 residues. Germline CDR1 LNHDA, CDR2 SQIVND (reference sequence). Germline trimming cut 3 bases from V and 5 bases from J; bases unmatched to any gene: 10. CDR3: CASSILGTIQNNEQFF. Here the CDR3 DNA reads TGTGCCAGTAGTATCCTCGGGACTATACAAAACAATGAGCAGTTCTTC.

This clonotype was detected ten times or more. The rearrangement links TRBV29-1 to TRBJ1-4, with D maybe TRBD1 (6 bases). The CDR3 contains 14 residues. The germline CDR1 and CDR2 sequences are SQVTM and ANQGSEA. V shed 7 bases and J shed 8 bases, with 20 bases lying between them. CDR3 region: CSALTWGAEEKLFF. The CDR3 nucleotides are TGCAGCGCCCTGACTTGGGGGGCGGAAGAAAAACTGTTTTTT.

This clonotype was seen at least ten times. The chain has TRBV4-1 and TRBJ1-2; the match to TRBD1 covers 9 bases. Trimming at V came to 0 bases and at J to 8 bases, leaving 7 bases not matched to a gene. Germline V gene lookup returns CDR1 MGHRA and CDR2 YSYEKL. CDR3 length: 15 residues. In nucleotides, the CDR3 is TGCGCCAGCAGCCAAGAAGGGACAGGGATAGGAGGCTACACCTTC. Its translation is CASSQEGTGIGGYTF.

This clonotype was observed many times. V usage is TRBV7-9 and J usage is TRBJ2-2; D uncertain. Trimming pared 5 bases from V and 3 bases from J, leaving 10 bases between. The germline CDR1 and CDR2 sequences are SEHNR and FQNEAQ (reference sequence). This CDR3 has 14 amino acids. The CDR3 spells CASSPDPYTGELFF. CDR3 DNA: TGTGCCAGCAGCCCGGACCCGTACACCGGGGAGCTGTTTTTT.

The sample holds many counts of this clonotype. This chain connects TRBV9 to TRBJ2-7; a weak D match, TRBD2 (6 bases). The CDR3 length is 16 residues. With 3 bases removed from V and 0 bases from J, the gap between germline ends came to 16 bases. Germline CDR1 SGDLS, CDR2 YYNGEE. CDR3 nucleotide sequence: TGTGCCAGCAGCGCTTCCGGAGGTAGCGGCTCCTACGAGCAGTACTTC. Translation: CASSASGGSGSYEQYF.

This clonotype was observed at least ten times. This chain links TRBV3-1 with TRBJ1-2, with a possible D match to TRBD1 (5 bases). Trimming removed 2 bases at V and 6 bases at J, with 16 bases between. The CDR3 is made up of 15 amino acids. The germline V gene has CDR1 LGHDT and CDR2 YNNKEL (reference sequence). CDR3 loop: CASSQNSAGRNGYTF. For the CDR3, the DNA is TGTGCCAGCAGCCAAAATTCGGCAGGGAGGAATGGCTACACCTTC.

The sample holds many counts of this clonotype. This chain links TRBV12-3 or TRBV12-4 with TRBJ1-2; TRBD1 agrees at 7 bases. V lost 4 bases, J lost 6 bases, and 5 bases stayed unmatched. This CDR3 is built from 13 residues. The CDR3 region is CASSSGGVNGYTF. For the CDR3, the DNA is TGTGCCAGCAGTTCAGGGGGAGTTAATGGCTACACCTTC.

This clonotype was observed many times. J is TRBJ2-7 and V is TRBV5-1; TRBD2 aligns across 8 bases. V shed 7 bases and J 7 bases; nucleotides not matched to a gene: 13. Per the germline V gene, CDR1 is SGHRS and CDR2 is YFSETQ. This CDR3 contains 14 residues. The CDR3 DNA reads as TGCGCCAGCTGTCAGGCGGGAGGAAAGGAGGAGCAGTACTTC. Its protein is CASCQAGGKEEQYF.

In this sample, this clonotype turned up many times. One end of the junction does not line up with germline, which may come from a read error. The rearrangement uses TRBV2 and TRBJ2-1; D call uncertain. From germline, CDR1 is SNHLY and CDR2 FYNNEI. The CDR3 consists of 10 residues. Here the CDR3 DNA reads TGTGCCAGCTCGGATCTAGTTGTGATCTTC. Translating gives CASSDLVVIF.

This clonotype was counted ten times or more. The rearrangement uses TRBV4-3 and TRBJ2-2; 8 nucleotides match TRBD1. The CDR3 covers 16 residues. J gave up 6 bases and V 4 bases, and 10 bases lay outside the gene matches. CDR1 and CDR2 (germline): LGHNA, YSLEER. This CDR3 is CASSPRADREPGELFF. CDR3 nucleotides: TGCGCCAGCAGCCCCCGCGCGGACAGGGAACCCGGGGAGCTGTTTTTT.

This clonotype was observed at least ten times. The CDR3 DNA reads as TGTGCCAGCAGTTCCAACCCTTCGCAGGGGCCGGTGTCACAGCCCCAGCATTTT. It translates to CASSSNPSQGPVSQPQHF. V is TRBV27 and J is TRBJ1-5, with D tentatively TRBD1 (6 bases). V gave up 4 bases and J gave up 7 bases, with 26 bases separating them. Germline V lookup: CDR1 MNHEY, CDR2 SMNVEV (reference sequence). The CDR3 is 18 residues long.

This clonotype was seen a few times. The chain couples TRBV27 to TRBJ1-1; weak D call: TRBD1 (5 bases). CDR3 length: 14 amino acids. V was trimmed by 0 bases and J by 6 bases, leaving 11 bases between them. Germline CDR1 and CDR2: MNHEY and SMNVEV (reference sequence). The CDR3 nucleotides are TGTGCCAGCAGTTTATCTGCCAGGGCAGCTGAAGCTTTCTTT. It specifies CASSLSARAAEAFF.

This chain links TRBV6-2 or TRBV6-3 with TRBJ2-7, with no clear D. The CDR3 length is 11 residues. V lost 6 bases and J lost 2, with 5 bases in between. Germline V gene sequence: CDR1 MNHEY, CDR2 SVGEGT. CDR3 in amino acids: CASSTTYEQYF. CDR3 coding DNA: TGTGCCAGCAGCACAACCTACGAGCAGTACTTC.

This clonotype came up many times. The J gene is TRBJ2-5, the V gene TRBV28; the match to TRBD1 covers 7 bases. The germline gives CDR1 MDHEN, CDR2 SYDVKM. CDR3 length: 15 residues. V lost 5 bases to trimming and J lost 4 bases; unmatched junction nucleotides: 10. This chain's CDR3 is CASSPLQGLGETQYF. CDR3 sequence (DNA): TGTGCCAGCAGTCCCTTACAGGGGCTCGGAGAGACCCAGTACTTC.